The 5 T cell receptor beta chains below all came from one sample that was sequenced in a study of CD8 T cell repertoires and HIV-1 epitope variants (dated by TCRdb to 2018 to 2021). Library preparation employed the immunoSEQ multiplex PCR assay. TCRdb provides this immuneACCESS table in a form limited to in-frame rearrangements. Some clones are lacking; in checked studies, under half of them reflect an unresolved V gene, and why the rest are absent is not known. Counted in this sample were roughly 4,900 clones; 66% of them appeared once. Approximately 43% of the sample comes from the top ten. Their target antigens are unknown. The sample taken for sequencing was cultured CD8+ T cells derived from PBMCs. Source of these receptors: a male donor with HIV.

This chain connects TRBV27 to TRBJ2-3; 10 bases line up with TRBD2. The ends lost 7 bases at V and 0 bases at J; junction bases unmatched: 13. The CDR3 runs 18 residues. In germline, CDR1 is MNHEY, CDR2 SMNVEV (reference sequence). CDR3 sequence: CASTPTTTSGRSTDTQYF. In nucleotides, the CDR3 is TGTGCCAGCACCCCGACCACGACTAGCGGGCGTAGCACAGATACGCAGTATTTT.

Written as DNA, the CDR3 is TGTGCCAGCAGCCCCTATGGGACAGGGGACACAGATACGCAGTATTTT. Its translation is CASSPYGTGDTDTQYF. This sequence joins TRBV7-8 and TRBJ2-3; 10 nucleotides line up with TRBD1. V trimming: 5 bases; J trimming: 2 bases; junction bases outside the gene matches: 7. The CDR3 extends over 16 amino acids. CDR1 SGHVS and CDR2 FQNEAQ come from the germline V gene.

The CDR3 DNA follows: TGCGCCAGCAGCTTGGACGGCGTCGACACAGATACGCAGTATTTT. It specifies CASSLDGVDTDTQYF. The J gene is TRBJ2-3, the V gene TRBV5-1; D uncertain. Per germline, CDR1 SGHRS and CDR2 YFSETQ. The V gene lost 0 bases and the J gene lost 2 bases, with 10 bases spanning the gap. The CDR3 totals 15 residues.

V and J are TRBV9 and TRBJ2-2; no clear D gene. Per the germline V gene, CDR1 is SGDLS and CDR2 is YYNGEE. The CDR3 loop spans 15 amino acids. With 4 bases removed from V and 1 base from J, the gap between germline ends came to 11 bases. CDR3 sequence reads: CASSLPTQNTGELFF. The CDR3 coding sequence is TGTGCCAGCAGCCTTCCGACTCAGAACACCGGGGAGCTGTTTTTT. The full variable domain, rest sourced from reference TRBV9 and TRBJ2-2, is DSGVTQTPKHLITATGQRVTLRCSPRSGDLSVYWYQQSLDQGLQFLIQYYNGEERAKGNILERFSAQQFPDLHSELNLSSLELGDSALYFCASSLPTQNTGELFFGEGSRLTVL.

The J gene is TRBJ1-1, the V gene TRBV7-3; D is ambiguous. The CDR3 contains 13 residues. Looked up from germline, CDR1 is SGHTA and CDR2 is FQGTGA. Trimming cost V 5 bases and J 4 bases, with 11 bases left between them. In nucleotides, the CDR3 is TGTGCCAGCAGCCTTGGAATGGGCACTGAAGCTTTCTTT. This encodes CASSLGMGTEAFF. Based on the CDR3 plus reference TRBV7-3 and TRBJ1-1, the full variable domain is GAGVSQTPSNKVTEKGKYVELRCDPISGHTALYWYRQSLGQGPEFLIYFQGTGAADDSGLPNDRFFAVRPEGSVSTLKIQRTERGDSAVYLCASSLGMGTEAFFGQGTRLTVV.